The entry below gives a single T cell receptor beta chain sequence along with its context. On sorted subsets, replicate PCRs used roughly 220 ng DNA, or 25,000 to 35,000 T cell genomes. The data were produced by immunoSEQ multiplex PCR, yet TCRdb's version contains in-frame clones alone and is incomplete. The sample yields roughly 2.2 million clones, 80% to 95% seen once. This sample is drawn from a study of shared clonotypes between healthy human individuals. About the research overall: Each donor had three CD4 naive, three CD4 memory, two CD8 naive and one CD8 memory plate.

Germline V lookup: CDR1 MNHEY, CDR2 SMNVEV (reference sequence). J gave up 0 bases and V 5 bases, and 8 bases lay outside the gene matches. The length of the CDR3 is 17 residues. The chain employs TRBV27 and TRBJ2-7; TRBD2 agrees at 12 bases. The source is a man between 18 and 35 years old in good health. Some clones in this sample may be carry-over from other donors' samples. The sequencing sample was made of naive CD4+ T cells from PBMCs. Subset here: CD45RA+ positively selected. CDR3: CASSLRLAGESSYEQYF. The CDR3 bases are TGTGCCAGCAGTCTCCGACTAGCGGGAGAGAGCTCCTACGAGCAGTACTTC.